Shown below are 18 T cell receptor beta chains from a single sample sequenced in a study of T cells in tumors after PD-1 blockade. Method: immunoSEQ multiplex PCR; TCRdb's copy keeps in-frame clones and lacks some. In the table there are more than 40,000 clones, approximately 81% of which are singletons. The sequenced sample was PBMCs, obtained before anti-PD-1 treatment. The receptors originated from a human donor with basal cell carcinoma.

DNA for the CDR3: TGTGCCATCAGTGAAGGGGGTACTGAAGCTTTCTTT. This codes for CAISEGGTEAFF. The gene calls are TRBV10-3 and TRBJ1-1; TRBD1 is a possible D gene (6 bases). Germline assignment: CDR1 ENHRY and CDR2 SYGVKD. The V gene lost 3 bases and the J gene lost 5 bases, with 7 bases spanning the gap. This CDR3 has 12 residues.

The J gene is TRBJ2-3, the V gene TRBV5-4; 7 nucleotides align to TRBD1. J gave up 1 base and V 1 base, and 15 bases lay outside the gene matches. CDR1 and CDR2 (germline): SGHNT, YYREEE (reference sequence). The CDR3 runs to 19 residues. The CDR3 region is CASSLPTGADFLGTDTQYF. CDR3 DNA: TGTGCCAGCAGCTTGCCAACAGGGGCGGATTTCCTGGGCACAGATACGCAGTATTTT.

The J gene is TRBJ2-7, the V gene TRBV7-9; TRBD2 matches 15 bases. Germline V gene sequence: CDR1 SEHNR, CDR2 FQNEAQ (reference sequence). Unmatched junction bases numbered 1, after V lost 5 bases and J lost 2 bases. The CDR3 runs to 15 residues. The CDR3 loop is CASSGTSGGTYEQYF. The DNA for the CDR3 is TGTGCCAGCAGCGGGACTAGCGGGGGGACCTACGAGCAGTACTTC.

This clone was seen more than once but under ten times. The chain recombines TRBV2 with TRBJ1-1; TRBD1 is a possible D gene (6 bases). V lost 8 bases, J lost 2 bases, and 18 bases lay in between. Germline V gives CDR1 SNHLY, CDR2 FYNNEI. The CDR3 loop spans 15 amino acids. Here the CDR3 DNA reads TGTGCCAGCTTCCGAAGTCAGGGGATTAACACTGAAGCTTTCTTT. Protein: CASFRSQGINTEAFF.

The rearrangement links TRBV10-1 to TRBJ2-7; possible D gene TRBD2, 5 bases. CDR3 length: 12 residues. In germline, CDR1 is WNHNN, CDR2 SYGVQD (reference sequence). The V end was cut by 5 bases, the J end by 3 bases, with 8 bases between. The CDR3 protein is CASSKRSYEQYF. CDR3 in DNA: TGCGCCAGCAGTAAGCGGAGCTACGAGCAGTACTTC.

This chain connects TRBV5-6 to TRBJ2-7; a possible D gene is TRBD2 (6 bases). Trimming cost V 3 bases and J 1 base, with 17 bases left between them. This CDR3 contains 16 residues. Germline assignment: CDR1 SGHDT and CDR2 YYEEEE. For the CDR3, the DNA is TGTGCCAGCAGCTCGGACCGGGACTGGTCATCCTACGAGCAGTACTTC. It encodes CASSSDRDWSSYEQYF.

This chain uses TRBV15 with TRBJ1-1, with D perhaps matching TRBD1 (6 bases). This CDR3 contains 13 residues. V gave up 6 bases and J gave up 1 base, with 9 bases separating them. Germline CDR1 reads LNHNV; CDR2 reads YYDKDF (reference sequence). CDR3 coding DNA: TGTGCCACCAGTCAACAGGGGAACACTGAAGCTTTCTTT. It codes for CATSQQGNTEAFF.

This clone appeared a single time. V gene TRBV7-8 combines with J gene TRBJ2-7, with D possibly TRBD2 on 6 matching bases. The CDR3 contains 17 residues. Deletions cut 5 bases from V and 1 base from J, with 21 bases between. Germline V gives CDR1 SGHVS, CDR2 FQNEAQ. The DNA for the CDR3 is TGTGCCAGCAGCCGCTCTACGACTAGTCTCCGATCCTACGAGCAGTACTTC. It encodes CASSRSTTSLRSYEQYF.

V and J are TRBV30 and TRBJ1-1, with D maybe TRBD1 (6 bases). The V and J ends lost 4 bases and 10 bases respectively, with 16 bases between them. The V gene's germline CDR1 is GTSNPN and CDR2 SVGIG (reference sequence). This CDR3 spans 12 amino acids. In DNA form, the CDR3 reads TGTGCCTGGACCAACGGCGGGGGCTCAGCTTTCTTT. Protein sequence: CAWTNGGGSAFF.

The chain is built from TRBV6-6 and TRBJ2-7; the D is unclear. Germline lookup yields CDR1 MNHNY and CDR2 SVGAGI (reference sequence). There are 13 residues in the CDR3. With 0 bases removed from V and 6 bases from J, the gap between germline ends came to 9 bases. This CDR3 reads CASSYSLRVEQYF. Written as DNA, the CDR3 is TGTGCCAGCAGTTACTCTCTCCGGGTCGAGCAGTACTTC.

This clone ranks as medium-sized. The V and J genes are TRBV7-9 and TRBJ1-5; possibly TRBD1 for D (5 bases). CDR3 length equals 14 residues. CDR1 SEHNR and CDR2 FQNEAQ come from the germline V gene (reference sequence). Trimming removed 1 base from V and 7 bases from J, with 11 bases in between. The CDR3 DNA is TGTGCCAGCAGCTTAGTCGGGCCAGGGCAGCCCCAGCATTTT. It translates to CASSLVGPGQPQHF.

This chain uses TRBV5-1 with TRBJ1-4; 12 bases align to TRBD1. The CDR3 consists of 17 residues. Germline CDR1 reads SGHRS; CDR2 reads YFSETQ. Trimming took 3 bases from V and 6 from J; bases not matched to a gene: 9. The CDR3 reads CASSSGTGGFYDEKLFF. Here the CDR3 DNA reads TGCGCCAGCAGCTCCGGGACAGGGGGCTTTTATGATGAAAAACTGTTTTTT.

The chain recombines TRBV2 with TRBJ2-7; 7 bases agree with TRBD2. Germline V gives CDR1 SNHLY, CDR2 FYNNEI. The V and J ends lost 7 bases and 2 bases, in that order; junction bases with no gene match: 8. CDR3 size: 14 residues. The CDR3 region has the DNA TGTGCCAGCATTCTGAGCGGGGTCCCCTACGAGCAGTACTTC. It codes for CASILSGVPYEQYF.

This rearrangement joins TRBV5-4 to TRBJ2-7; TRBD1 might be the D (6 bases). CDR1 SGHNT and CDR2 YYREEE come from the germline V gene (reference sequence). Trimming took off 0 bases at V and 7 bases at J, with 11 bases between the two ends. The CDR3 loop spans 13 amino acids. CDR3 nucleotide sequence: TGTGCCAGCAGCTTGGACAGGGCTCGGGAGCAGTACTTC. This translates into CASSLDRAREQYF. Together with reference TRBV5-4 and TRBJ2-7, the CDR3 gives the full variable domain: ETGVTQSPTHLIKTRGQQVTLRCSSQSGHNTVSWYQQALGQGPQFIFQYYREEENGRGNFPPRFSGLQFPNYSSELNVNALELDDSALYLCASSLDRAREQYFGPGTRLTVT.

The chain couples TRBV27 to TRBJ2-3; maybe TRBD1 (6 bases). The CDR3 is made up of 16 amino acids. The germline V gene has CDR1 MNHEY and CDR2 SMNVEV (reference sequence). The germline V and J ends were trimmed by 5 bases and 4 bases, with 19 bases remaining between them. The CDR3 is CASSTFPLQGPDTQYF. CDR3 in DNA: TGTGCCAGCAGTACCTTCCCTCTACAGGGTCCAGATACGCAGTATTTT.

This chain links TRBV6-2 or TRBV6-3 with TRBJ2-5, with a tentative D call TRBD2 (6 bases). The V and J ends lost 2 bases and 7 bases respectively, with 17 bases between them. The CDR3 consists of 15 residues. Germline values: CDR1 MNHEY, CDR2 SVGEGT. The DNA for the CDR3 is TGTGCCAGCAGTTACCGGGACTGGTCCAGACGGACCCAGTACTTC. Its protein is CASSYRDWSRRTQYF.

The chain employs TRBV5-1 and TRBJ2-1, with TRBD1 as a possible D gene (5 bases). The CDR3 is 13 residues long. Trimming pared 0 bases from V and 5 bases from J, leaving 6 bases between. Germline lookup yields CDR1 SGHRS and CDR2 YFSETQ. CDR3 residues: CASSLDRNNEQFF. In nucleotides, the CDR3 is TGCGCCAGCAGCTTGGACAGGAACAATGAGCAGTTCTTC.

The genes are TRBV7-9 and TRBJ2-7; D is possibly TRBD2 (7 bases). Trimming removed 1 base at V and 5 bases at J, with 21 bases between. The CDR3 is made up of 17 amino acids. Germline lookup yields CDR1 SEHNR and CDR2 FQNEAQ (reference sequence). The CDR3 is CASSLVRGGMRDHEQYF. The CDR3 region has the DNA TGTGCCAGCAGCTTAGTTAGGGGGGGTATGCGGGACCACGAGCAGTACTTC.